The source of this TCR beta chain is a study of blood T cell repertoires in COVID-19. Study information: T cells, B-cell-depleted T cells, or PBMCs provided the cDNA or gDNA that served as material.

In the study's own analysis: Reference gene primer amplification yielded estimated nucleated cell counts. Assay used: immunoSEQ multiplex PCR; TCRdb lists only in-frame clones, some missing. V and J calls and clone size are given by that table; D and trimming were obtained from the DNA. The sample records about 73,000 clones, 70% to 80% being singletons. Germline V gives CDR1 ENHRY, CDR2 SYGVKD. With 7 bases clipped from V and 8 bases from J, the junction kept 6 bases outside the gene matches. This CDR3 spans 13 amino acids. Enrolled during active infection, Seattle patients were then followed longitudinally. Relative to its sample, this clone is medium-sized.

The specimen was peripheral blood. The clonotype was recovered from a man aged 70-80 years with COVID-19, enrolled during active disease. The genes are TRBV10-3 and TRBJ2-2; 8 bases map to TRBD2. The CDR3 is CAINGGASGELFF. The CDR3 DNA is TGTGCCATCAACGGGGGGGCATCGGGGGAGCTGTTTTTT.